This T cell receptor (beta chain) is drawn from a study of T cell changes during pregnancy in multiple sclerosis. Assay: immunoSEQ multiplex PCR; the TCRdb copy retains only in-frame clones and omits some. This table holds 100,000 or so clones, approximately 92% found once. Sequenced material: peripheral blood, taken in the first trimester of pregnancy. The origin of this receptor is a female donor with multiple sclerosis, enrolled in a pregnancy study.

CDR3 DNA sequence: TGTGCCAGCAGCCCACCTACAGGGGGGGACACTGAAGCTTTCTTT. This translates into CASSPPTGGDTEAFF. The V call is TRBV7-9, the J call TRBJ1-1, with 8 bases that match TRBD1. This CDR3 region has 15 residues. Losses at the gene ends were 5 bases for V and 3 bases for J; bases not matched to a gene: 8. The germline V gene has CDR1 SEHNR and CDR2 FQNEAQ (reference sequence).